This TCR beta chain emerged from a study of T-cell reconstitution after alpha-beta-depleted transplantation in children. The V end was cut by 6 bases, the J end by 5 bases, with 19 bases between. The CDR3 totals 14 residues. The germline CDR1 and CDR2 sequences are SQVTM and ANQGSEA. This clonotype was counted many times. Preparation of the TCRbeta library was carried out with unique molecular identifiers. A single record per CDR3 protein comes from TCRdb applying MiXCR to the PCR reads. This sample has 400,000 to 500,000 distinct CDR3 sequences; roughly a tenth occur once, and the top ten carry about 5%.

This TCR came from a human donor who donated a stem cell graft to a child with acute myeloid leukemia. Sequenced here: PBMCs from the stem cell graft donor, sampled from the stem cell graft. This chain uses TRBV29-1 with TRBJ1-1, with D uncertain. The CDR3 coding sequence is TGCAGCGTACGCCTCGGAGGATTGAGTACTGAAGCTTTCTTT. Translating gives CSVRLGGLSTEAFF.